This TCR beta chain was obtained from a study of vaccination and CD4 T cells after COVID-19. The overall study: Nasal swab PCR detected SARS-CoV-2 in convalescent patients; fewer than ten had mild disease, one severe. Convalescent patients gave post-COVID blood a median approximately 100 days post-diagnosis, range 35 to 161. Investigators stimulated cells with overlapping spike peptides drawn from SARS-CoV-2, HCoV-NL63, HCoV-OC43 and HCoV-229E.

V shed 8 bases, J shed 2 bases, and the junction held 9 bases outside the gene matches. The germline CDR1 and CDR2 sequences are DFQATT and SNEGSKA (reference sequence). The CDR3 has 14 residues. Cultured CD4+ T-cell DNA underwent Oncomine TCR Beta short-read sequencing. TCRdb reprocessed the PCR reads with MiXCR, giving one entry per CDR3 protein. Of some 10,000 distinct CDR3 sequences in the sample, 50% to 60% were seen once. Treatment specified: roughly 10-day PBMC culture with coronavirus spike peptide pools or control peptides (ViraFEST assay). As regards this clonotype: Its cognate antigen is unknown.

This clonotype was sampled from a human donor who had recovered from COVID-19. The V and J genes are TRBV20-1 and TRBJ2-3; 8 nucleotides match TRBD2. Material: CD4+ T cells from blood, cultured in vitro. The CDR3, as DNA: TGCAGTTCCCGGGGACTAGAAAACACAGATACGCAGTATTTT. It specifies CSSRGLENTDTQYF.